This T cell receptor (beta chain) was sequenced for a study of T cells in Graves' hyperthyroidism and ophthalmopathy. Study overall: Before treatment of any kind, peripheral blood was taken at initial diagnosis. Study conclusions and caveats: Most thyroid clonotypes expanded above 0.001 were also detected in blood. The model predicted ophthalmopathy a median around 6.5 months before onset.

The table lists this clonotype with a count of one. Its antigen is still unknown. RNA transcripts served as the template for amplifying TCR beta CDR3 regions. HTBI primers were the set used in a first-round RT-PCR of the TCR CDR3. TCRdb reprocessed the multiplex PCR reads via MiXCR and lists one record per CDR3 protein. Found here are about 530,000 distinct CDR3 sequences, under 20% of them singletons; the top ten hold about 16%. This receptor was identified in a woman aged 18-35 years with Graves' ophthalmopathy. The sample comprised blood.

Here the CDR3 reads CASSFSGGRNTGELFF. For the CDR3, the DNA is TGTGCCAGCAGCTTCTCGGGGGGGAGGAACACCGGGGAGCTGTTTTTT. The chain joins TRBV7-2 to TRBJ2-2; 8 bases are a match to TRBD2. The CDR3 extends over 16 amino acids. Trimming cost V 3 bases and J 1 base; bases outside gene matches: 4. Germline V gene sequence: CDR1 SGHTA, CDR2 FQGNSA.